This is a list of T cell receptor beta chains from one sample in a study of blood T cell repertoires in COVID-19. Assay used: immunoSEQ multiplex PCR; TCRdb lists only in-frame clones, some missing. Here the sample spans approximately 270,000 clones, roughly 90% being singletons. Sequencing was performed on peripheral blood. These receptors came from a man aged 50 to 60 with acute or convalescent COVID-19. The CDR3 runs from the conserved cysteine through the conserved F or W. The order of the fields is CDR3 protein, CDR3 DNA, D gene, clone size, V gene, J gene. D genes are given only for firm matches. For some rows the clone size is stated as once, few or many, or as a class when expanded; others skip it.

CDR3 protein: CATSDPGLAGETQYF; CDR3 DNA: TGTGCCACCAGTGATCCGGGACTAGCGGGGGAGACCCAGTACTTC; D gene: TRBD2; clone size: NA; V gene: TRBV24-1; J gene: TRBJ2-5
CDR3 protein: CASSPKHRVSNEQFF; CDR3 DNA: TGTGCCAGCAGCCCGAAACACAGGGTTAGCAATGAGCAGTTCTTC; D gene: NA; clone size: NA; V gene: TRBV7-9; J gene: TRBJ2-1
CDR3 protein: CASSLTSGAVDTQYF; CDR3 DNA: TGTGCCAGCAGTCTTACTAGCGGGGCCGTAGATACGCAGTATTTT; D gene: TRBD2; clone size: NA; V gene: TRBV27; J gene: TRBJ2-3
CDR3 protein: CASSFDSYGYTF; CDR3 DNA: TGCGCCAGCAGCTTCGACAGCTATGGCTACACCTTC; D gene: NA; clone size: NA; V gene: TRBV5-1; J gene: TRBJ1-2
CDR3 protein: CASSLTSGPYNEQFF; CDR3 DNA: TGTGCCAGCAGCCTTACTAGCGGTCCCTACAATGAGCAGTTCTTC; D gene: TRBD2; clone size: NA; V gene: TRBV7-3; J gene: TRBJ2-1
CDR3 protein: CATSPVPGKLFF; CDR3 DNA: TGTGCCACCAGCCCCGTCCCGGGAAAACTGTTTTTT; D gene: NA; clone size: NA; V gene: TRBV15; J gene: TRBJ1-4
CDR3 protein: CASSYSGGGRGYTF; CDR3 DNA: TGTGCCAGCAGTTACTCGGGCGGGGGTAGGGGCTACACCTTC; D gene: NA; clone size: NA; V gene: TRBV6-5; J gene: TRBJ1-2
CDR3 protein: CASSIGFRGRDNQPQHF; CDR3 DNA: TGTGCCAGTAGTATAGGGTTTAGGGGGCGCGACAATCAGCCCCAGCATTTT; D gene: TRBD1; clone size: NA; V gene: TRBV19; J gene: TRBJ1-5
CDR3 protein: CASRVDRNTEAFF; CDR3 DNA: TGTGCCAGCAGAGTGGACAGGAACACTGAAGCTTTCTTT; D gene: NA; clone size: NA; V gene: TRBV2; J gene: TRBJ1-1
CDR3 protein: CARSGPDRGDGELFF; CDR3 DNA: TGCGCCCGCAGCGGGCCGGACAGGGGGGACGGGGAGCTGTTTTTT; D gene: TRBD1; clone size: NA; V gene: TRBV5-1; J gene: TRBJ2-2
CDR3 protein: CASSPPDGDTEAFF; CDR3 DNA: TGTGCCAGCAGCCCTCCCGACGGGGACACTGAAGCTTTCTTT; D gene: NA; clone size: NA; V gene: TRBV3-1/TRBV3-2; J gene: TRBJ1-1
CDR3 protein: CATTSGGARRYF; CDR3 DNA: TGTGCCACCACTAGCGGGGGGGCCCGCAGGTATTTT; D gene: TRBD2; clone size: NA; V gene: TRBV2; J gene: TRBJ2-3
CDR3 protein: CASSGRASYNEQFF; CDR3 DNA: TGTGCCAGCTCGGGGAGGGCCTCCTACAATGAGCAGTTCTTC; D gene: TRBD2; clone size: NA; V gene: TRBV6-5; J gene: TRBJ2-1
CDR3 protein: CASSQDRELNIQYF; CDR3 DNA: TGCGCCAGCAGCCAGGACAGGGAGCTAAACATTCAGTACTTC; D gene: TRBD1; clone size: NA; V gene: TRBV4-1; J gene: TRBJ2-4
CDR3 protein: CASSPYSNQPQHF; CDR3 DNA: TGTGCCAGCTCACCTTATAGCAATCAGCCCCAGCATTTT; D gene: NA; clone size: once; V gene: TRBV18; J gene: TRBJ1-5
CDR3 protein: CASTKGTGLMGDEQYF; CDR3 DNA: TGTGCCAGCACTAAAGGGACAGGCCTGATGGGCGACGAGCAGTACTTC; D gene: TRBD1; clone size: NA; V gene: TRBV9; J gene: TRBJ2-7
CDR3 protein: CASSAERSGGELFF; CDR3 DNA: TGTGCCAGCAGCGCGGAGAGGTCGGGCGGGGAGCTGTTTTTT; D gene: NA; clone size: once; V gene: TRBV9; J gene: TRBJ2-2
CDR3 protein: CASSLIPTPVDRPYEQYF; CDR3 DNA: TGCGCCAGCAGCTTAATCCCCACCCCCGTGGACAGGCCCTACGAGCAGTACTTC; D gene: TRBD1; clone size: NA; V gene: TRBV5-1; J gene: TRBJ2-7
CDR3 protein: CASSLTSSGGEQYF; CDR3 DNA: TGTGCCAGCAGCTTAACATCTAGCGGGGGCGAGCAGTACTTC; D gene: TRBD2; clone size: NA; V gene: TRBV7-3; J gene: TRBJ2-7
CDR3 protein: CASSRPGLATGELFF; CDR3 DNA: TGTGCCAGCAGCCGACCGGGACTAGCCACCGGGGAGCTGTTTTTT; D gene: TRBD2; clone size: NA; V gene: TRBV7-9; J gene: TRBJ2-2
CDR3 protein: CASSEFGTGIGNTIYF; CDR3 DNA: TGCGCCAGCAGTGAGTTCGGGACAGGGATTGGAAACACCATATATTTT; D gene: TRBD1; clone size: NA; V gene: TRBV10-1; J gene: TRBJ1-3
CDR3 protein: CASSPGGGNTIYF; CDR3 DNA: TGTGCCAGCAGCCCCGGCGGGGGAAACACCATATATTTT; D gene: NA; clone size: NA; V gene: TRBV9; J gene: TRBJ1-3
CDR3 protein: CASSSTGGPFEQFF; CDR3 DNA: TGTGCCAGCAGTTCCACCGGGGGGCCCTTTGAGCAGTTCTTC; D gene: NA; clone size: NA; V gene: TRBV6-6; J gene: TRBJ2-1
CDR3 protein: CASSLRQGDYF; CDR3 DNA: TGTGCCAGCAGCCTTCGTCAGGGGGATTACTTC; D gene: TRBD1; clone size: NA; V gene: TRBV7-8; J gene: TRBJ2-7
CDR3 protein: CASTTGYNTGELFF; CDR3 DNA: TGTGCCAGCACCACAGGCTACAACACCGGGGAGCTGTTTTTT; D gene: NA; clone size: NA; V gene: TRBV2; J gene: TRBJ2-2
CDR3 protein: CASVMNTEAFF; CDR3 DNA: TGCGCCAGCGTCATGAACACTGAAGCTTTCTTT; D gene: NA; clone size: NA; V gene: TRBV5-1; J gene: TRBJ1-1
CDR3 protein: CASSPRQGEGYTF; CDR3 DNA: TGTGCCAGCTCACCTCGACAGGGTGAAGGCTACACCTTC; D gene: TRBD1; clone size: NA; V gene: TRBV18; J gene: TRBJ1-2
CDR3 protein: CASSPRGTSYEQYF; CDR3 DNA: TGTGCCAGTAGTCCCAGGGGGACGTCCTACGAGCAGTACTTC; D gene: TRBD1; clone size: once; V gene: TRBV19; J gene: TRBJ2-7
CDR3 protein: CASSLWTGPNSPLHF; CDR3 DNA: TGTGCCAGCAGCCTCTGGACAGGGCCGAATTCACCCCTCCACTTT; D gene: TRBD1; clone size: NA; V gene: TRBV13; J gene: TRBJ1-6
CDR3 protein: CASSWGLAGPQETQYF; CDR3 DNA: TGTGCCAGCAGTTGGGGACTAGCGGGGCCCCAAGAGACCCAGTACTTC; D gene: TRBD2; clone size: NA; V gene: TRBV27; J gene: TRBJ2-5
CDR3 protein: CASSIDGGVYEQYF; CDR3 DNA: TGTGCCAGTAGTATAGATGGAGGGGTGTACGAGCAGTACTTC; D gene: NA; clone size: NA; V gene: TRBV19; J gene: TRBJ2-7
CDR3 protein: CASSLNRAEAFF; CDR3 DNA: TGTGCCAGTAGTCTGAACAGGGCTGAAGCTTTCTTT; D gene: NA; clone size: NA; V gene: TRBV19; J gene: TRBJ1-1